This TCR beta chain appears in the sequencing data of a study of T cells in Graves' hyperthyroidism and ophthalmopathy. Study-wide findings and caveats: In blood, most of the thyroid clonotypes expanded above 0.001 were also present.

Germline V gene sequence: CDR1 MNHEY, CDR2 SVGEGT. The CDR3 runs to 13 residues. Trimming removed 6 bases at V and 3 bases at J, with 10 bases between. Patients showing uncontrolled infection, other autoimmune disease, pregnancy or lactation were ineligible. There are many counts of this clonotype. As yet, its antigen is unknown. Researchers took RNA transcripts and amplified the TCR beta CDR3 regions from them. The HTBI primer set served for first-round RT-PCR of the TCR CDR3. MiXCR, applied by TCRdb to the multiplex PCR reads, yields one record per CDR3 protein. The table records over 650,000 distinct CDR3 sequences, 16% of them present only once.

Sample: blood. This TCR derives from a man aged 18 to 30 with Graves' hyperthyroidism. The rearrangement uses TRBV6-2 or TRBV6-3 and TRBJ2-3; maybe TRBD2 (5 bases). DNA for the CDR3: TGTGCCAGCAGCTCCGAGGGAACAGATACGCAGTATTTT. Amino acid sequence: CASSSEGTDTQYF.